Below, 20 T cell receptor beta chains from the same sample are listed, as sequenced in a study of blood T cell repertoires in COVID-19. Generated by immunoSEQ multiplex PCR, the TCRdb table keeps only in-frame clones and is missing some. This sample has roughly 73,000 clones; over 85% occur once, and the top ten carry approximately 1.5%. Source material: peripheral blood. Receptor source: a man aged 50-60 years with acute or convalescent COVID-19.

The rearrangement links TRBV4-3 to TRBJ1-3; D remains unclear. Germline V gives CDR1 LGHNA, CDR2 YSLEER. The V and J ends lost 0 bases and 0 bases respectively, with 3 bases between them. The CDR3 runs 14 residues. This CDR3 is CASSQDHSGNTIYF. The CDR3 region has the DNA TGCGCCAGCAGCCAAGATCACTCTGGAAACACCATATATTTT.

The rearrangement links TRBV5-1 to TRBJ1-1; 9 bases agree with TRBD1. Per germline, CDR1 SGHRS and CDR2 YFSETQ. The V segment lost 0 bases and the J segment 4 bases; nucleotides outside the gene matches: 1. The CDR3 spans 14 residues. CDR3 nucleotide sequence: TGCGCCAGCAGCTTGGAGACAGGGGGCACTGAAGCTTTCTTT. Translating it yields CASSLETGGTEAFF.

The rearrangement joins TRBV11-2 to TRBJ1-3, with 7 bases matching TRBD1. The CDR3 is 15 residues long. Germline V CDR1 and CDR2: SGHAT, FQNNGV. V was clipped by 5 bases and J by 2 bases; unmatched bases: 6. CDR3 in amino acids: CASSAIQGTGNTIYF. The CDR3 nucleotides are TGTGCCAGCAGCGCAATACAGGGGACTGGAAACACCATATATTTT.

The chain links TRBV5-6 to TRBJ1-1, with 8 bases matching TRBD1. In germline, CDR1 is SGHDT, CDR2 YYEEEE. The junction had 9 bases not matched to a gene; V was cut back by 4 bases and J by 4 bases. The CDR3 is made up of 15 amino acids. CDR3 in DNA: TGTGCCAGCAGCCCGGTGGACAGGGAGGCCACTGAAGCTTTCTTT. Protein product: CASSPVDREATEAFF. Complete variable domain (other parts from reference TRBV5-6 and TRBJ1-1): DAGVTQSPTHLIKTRGQQVTLRCSPKSGHDTVSWYQQALGQGPQFIFQYYEEEERQRGNFPDRFSGHQFPNYSSELNVNALLLGDSALYLCASSPVDREATEAFFGQGTRLTVV.

This sequence joins TRBV6-1 and TRBJ1-4; no definite D call. CDR3 size: 13 residues. In germline, CDR1 is MNHNS, CDR2 SASEGT. The ends were cut back, 2 bases at V and 10 bases at J, with 11 bases in the middle. The CDR3 DNA reads as TGTGCCAGCAGTGAATCCCCCCTGAGAAAACTGTTTTTT. Translating gives CASSESPLRKLFF.

The chain employs TRBV7-2 and TRBJ2-3, with 10 bases identical to TRBD2. The J segment lost 7 bases and the V segment lost 2 bases, leaving 3 bases of the junction unmatched. The CDR3 extends over 14 amino acids. Germline V gene data show CDR1 as SGHTA and CDR2 as FQGNSA. DNA for the CDR3: TGTGCCAGCAGCTTATCTAGCGGGGGATATACGCAGTATTTT. Translation gives CASSLSSGGYTQYF.

V is TRBV7-3 and J is TRBJ2-1; D gene ambiguous. The CDR3 extends over 12 amino acids. The germline V and J ends were trimmed by 1 base and 8 bases, with 6 bases remaining between them. Germline V gene data show CDR1 as SGHTA and CDR2 as FQGTGA. The CDR3: CASSLMGYEQFF. DNA for the CDR3: TGTGCCAGCAGCTTAATGGGCTATGAGCAGTTCTTC. Drawing the rest from reference TRBV7-3 and TRBJ2-1, the complete variable domain is GAGVSQTPSNKVTEKGKYVELRCDPISGHTALYWYRQSLGQGPEFLIYFQGTGAADDSGLPNDRFFAVRPEGSVSTLKIQRTERGDSAVYLCASSLMGYEQFFGPGTRLTVL.

The chain couples TRBV19 to TRBJ1-5, with 8 nucleotides matching TRBD1. Per germline, CDR1 LNHDA and CDR2 SQIVND (reference sequence). The length of the CDR3 is 15 residues. V shed 6 bases and J 2 bases; nucleotides not matched to a gene: 6. CDR3 in amino acids: CASRRQGNGNQPQHF. The CDR3 nucleotides read TGTGCCAGTAGGAGACAGGGGAATGGCAATCAGCCCCAGCATTTT.

The chain employs TRBV6-5 and TRBJ1-5, with TRBD1 identical over 7 bases. V gave up 4 bases and J gave up 5 bases; unmatched junction bases: 8. CDR1 MNHEY and CDR2 SVGAGI come from the germline V gene. This CDR3 has 15 amino acids. This CDR3 is CASSSTGAGDQPQHF. CDR3 coding DNA: TGTGCCAGCAGTTCCACAGGGGCCGGGGATCAGCCCCAGCATTTT.

V usage is TRBV19 and J usage is TRBJ1-1; 7 positions agree with TRBD1. The germline V gene has CDR1 LNHDA and CDR2 SQIVND (reference sequence). Unmatched junction bases numbered 4, after V lost 5 bases and J lost 4 bases. The CDR3 runs 13 residues. This chain's CDR3 is CASSGGGGTEAFF. CDR3 in DNA: TGTGCCAGTAGTGGAGGGGGCGGCACTGAAGCTTTCTTT.

This chain connects TRBV5-1 to TRBJ2-1; TRBD2 is a possible D gene (6 bases). The germline V gene has CDR1 SGHRS and CDR2 YFSETQ. The CDR3 has 15 amino acids. The germline V and J ends were trimmed by 2 bases and 1 base, with 10 bases remaining between them. CDR3: CASSFSLASYNEQFF. The CDR3 coding sequence is TGCGCCAGCAGCTTTTCCCTAGCGTCCTACAATGAGCAGTTCTTC.

The V and J genes are TRBV7-9 and TRBJ1-1, with 8 bases identical to TRBD1. The CDR3 runs to 13 residues. J gave up 3 bases and V 4 bases, and 1 base lay outside the gene matches. Germline V lookup: CDR1 SEHNR, CDR2 FQNEAQ (reference sequence). Written as DNA, the CDR3 is TGTGCCAGCAGCTCACAGGGGGACACTGAAGCTTTCTTT. This sequence encodes CASSSQGDTEAFF.

The V call is TRBV7-9, the J call TRBJ2-5, with 7 nucleotides matching TRBD2. Germline trimming cut 8 bases from V and 2 bases from J; bases unmatched to any gene: 5. CDR3 length: 13 residues. Germline V lookup: CDR1 SEHNR, CDR2 FQNEAQ (reference sequence). The DNA for the CDR3 is TGTGCCAGCGTTAACGGGGGGCAAGAGACCCAGTACTTC. Its translation: CASVNGGQETQYF.

V is TRBV4-1 and J is TRBJ2-7, with D perhaps TRBD2 (6 bases). Trimming removed 0 bases from V and 4 bases from J, with 13 bases in between. CDR3 size: 15 residues. Germline V gives CDR1 MGHRA, CDR2 YSYEKL. The CDR3 sequence is CASSQDPAGRYEQYF. The CDR3 DNA follows: TGCGCCAGCAGCCAAGATCCGGCGGGAAGGTACGAGCAGTACTTC.

This clone has only one observation. The chain links TRBV28 to TRBJ2-7; 8 bases match TRBD1. This CDR3 region has 14 residues. The germline gives CDR1 MDHEN, CDR2 SYDVKM. V lost 4 bases to trimming and J lost 3 bases; unmatched junction nucleotides: 5. CDR3 sequence reads: CASSSRQGYYEQYV. The CDR3, as DNA: TGTGCCAGCAGTTCAAGACAGGGGTACTACGAGCAGTACGTC.

This chain joins TRBV19 and TRBJ1-1; the D gene is possibly TRBD1 (6 bases). Germline CDR1 and CDR2: LNHDA and SQIVND (reference sequence). The V gene lost 4 bases and the J gene lost 3 bases, with 9 bases spanning the gap. This CDR3 region has 13 residues. Here the CDR3 DNA reads TGTGCCAGTAGTACCAGGGGAGACACTGAAGCTTTCTTT. Encoded protein: CASSTRGDTEAFF. Full variable domain (outside the CDR3, taken from reference TRBV19 and TRBJ1-1): DGGITQSPKYLFRKEGQNVTLSCEQNLNHDAMYWYRQDPGQGLRLIYYSQIVNDFQKGDIAEGYSVSREKKESFPLTVTSAQKNPTAFYLCASSTRGDTEAFFGQGTRLTVV.

Only a few counts were recorded for this clone. The gene calls are TRBV5-6 and TRBJ1-2; D is possibly TRBD1 (6 bases). The CDR3 contains 15 residues. Germline loops: CDR1 SGHDT, CDR2 YYEEEE. V dropped 1 base and J dropped 6 bases, with 16 bases sitting between them. The chain's CDR3 is CASSLKHRVAHGYTF. CDR3 coding DNA: TGTGCCAGCAGCTTGAAGCACAGGGTAGCCCATGGCTACACCTTC.

V gene TRBV20-1 combines with J gene TRBJ2-7; D is perhaps TRBD2 (5 bases). V was pared by 3 bases and J by 3 bases, with 9 bases between. CDR1 is DFQATT, CDR2 SNEGSKA, per germline (reference sequence). CDR3 length: 12 amino acids. This chain's CDR3 is CSASAGIYEQYF. The CDR3 DNA sequence: TGCAGTGCTAGTGCCGGGATCTACGAGCAGTACTTC.

J is TRBJ2-1 and V is TRBV11-3; D may be TRBD1 (6 bases). This CDR3 region has 13 residues. Germline-derived CDR1 and CDR2 are SGHNT and YENEEA. V lost 4 bases to trimming and J lost 9 bases, with 13 bases between them. The chain's CDR3 is CASSSRDKGEQFF. The CDR3, as DNA: TGTGCCAGCAGCTCTAGGGACAAGGGTGAGCAGTTCTTC. The whole variable domain, remainder taken from reference TRBV11-3 and TRBJ2-1, is EAGVVQSPRYKIIEKKQPVAFWCNPISGHNTLYWYLQNLGQGPELLIRYENEEAVDDSQLPKDRFSAERLKGVDSTLKIQPAELGDSAVYLCASSSRDKGEQFFGPGTRLTVL.

The rearrangement joins TRBV6-1 to TRBJ1-6, with 12 bases identical to TRBD1. In germline, CDR1 is MNHNS, CDR2 SASEGT. J was trimmed by 7 bases and V by 4 bases; bases with no gene match: 14. The CDR3 length is 19 residues. The CDR3 spells CASSAFPGTGGAGNSPLHF. CDR3 coding DNA: TGTGCCAGCAGTGCCTTTCCCGGGACAGGGGGCGCGGGGAATTCACCCCTCCACTTT.